The rows below give T cell receptor beta chains drawn from one sample of a study of blood T cell repertoires in COVID-19. The data were produced by immunoSEQ multiplex PCR, yet TCRdb's version contains in-frame clones alone and is incomplete. The data hold some 300,000 clones, with roughly nine tenths observed a single time. Sequenced sample: PBMCs or T cells enriched from blood (not recorded which). The receptors come from a woman aged 25 to 39 who had recovered from COVID-19. CDR3s include the opening cysteine and the closing phenylalanine or tryptophan. The order of the fields is clone size, V gene, J gene, D gene, CDR3 protein, CDR3 DNA. A D gene is named only where the DNA matches it firmly. Only some rows state a clone size, as once, few, many or a class for expanded clones.

clone size: NA; V gene: TRBV14; J gene: TRBJ1-3; D gene: NA; CDR3 protein: CASSQDREIRNTIYF; CDR3 DNA: TGTGCCAGCAGCCAAGATCGGGAGATACGAAACACCATATATTTT
clone size: NA; V gene: TRBV10-3; J gene: TRBJ2-4; D gene: NA; CDR3 protein: CAISEQGGNIQYF; CDR3 DNA: TGTGCCATCAGTGAGCAAGGGGGAAACATTCAGTACTTC
clone size: NA; V gene: TRBV19; J gene: TRBJ1-2; D gene: TRBD1; CDR3 protein: CASTRIPGQGGGYTF; CDR3 DNA: TGTGCCAGTACCAGGATCCCGGGACAGGGCGGCGGCTACACCTTC
clone size: few; V gene: TRBV4-2; J gene: TRBJ2-1; D gene: TRBD2; CDR3 protein: CASSLATSGRNEQFF; CDR3 DNA: TGTGCCAGCAGCCTGGCGACTAGCGGGAGGAATGAGCAGTTCTTC
clone size: NA; V gene: TRBV7-2; J gene: TRBJ2-3; D gene: TRBD2; CDR3 protein: CASSFLPGLAGVPDTQYF; CDR3 DNA: TGTGCCAGCAGCTTTCTACCTGGACTAGCGGGAGTGCCAGATACGCAGTATTTT
clone size: NA; V gene: TRBV7-9; J gene: TRBJ1-2; D gene: NA; CDR3 protein: CASSLRGDGYTF; CDR3 DNA: TGTGCCAGCAGCTTAAGGGGTGATGGCTACACCTTC
clone size: NA; V gene: TRBV9; J gene: TRBJ1-2; D gene: TRBD1; CDR3 protein: CASSAQTGGYGYTF; CDR3 DNA: TGTGCCAGCAGCGCTCAGACAGGGGGGTATGGCTACACCTTC
clone size: NA; V gene: TRBV28; J gene: TRBJ1-1; D gene: NA; CDR3 protein: CASSSRGTEAFF; CDR3 DNA: TGTGCCAGCAGTTCGCGGGGAACTGAAGCTTTCTTT
clone size: once; V gene: TRBV24-1; J gene: TRBJ1-2; D gene: TRBD1; CDR3 protein: CATSEPDRENGYTF; CDR3 DNA: TGTGCCACCAGTGAACCCGACAGGGAGAATGGCTACACCTTC
clone size: NA; V gene: TRBV18; J gene: TRBJ1-2; D gene: TRBD1; CDR3 protein: CASSPTQGAKDGYTF; CDR3 DNA: TGTGCCAGCTCACCGACCCAGGGGGCTAAGGACGGCTACACCTTC
clone size: NA; V gene: TRBV5-1; J gene: TRBJ2-5; D gene: TRBD1; CDR3 protein: CASSLRQGRRETQYF; CDR3 DNA: TGCGCCAGCAGCTTGCGACAGGGGAGGAGAGAGACCCAGTACTTC
clone size: NA; V gene: TRBV27; J gene: TRBJ1-1; D gene: NA; CDR3 protein: CASSLSIPGSSWNTEAFF; CDR3 DNA: TGTGCCAGCAGTTTATCAATTCCAGGGTCATCTTGGAACACTGAAGCTTTCTTT
clone size: NA; V gene: TRBV4-1; J gene: TRBJ2-7; D gene: TRBD2; CDR3 protein: CASSRLAPVGLGLAYEQYF; CDR3 DNA: TGCGCCAGCAGCCGACTTGCACCTGTAGGCCTGGGACTAGCCTACGAGCAGTACTTC
clone size: NA; V gene: TRBV19; J gene: TRBJ2-5; D gene: NA; CDR3 protein: CASSMTIVEETQYF; CDR3 DNA: TGTGCCAGTAGTATGACAATTGTAGAGGAGACCCAGTACTTC
clone size: once; V gene: TRBV27; J gene: TRBJ1-3; D gene: TRBD1; CDR3 protein: CASSLGTGVGTIYF; CDR3 DNA: TGTGCCAGCAGTCTAGGGACAGGAGTGGGCACCATATATTTT
clone size: NA; V gene: TRBV6-5; J gene: TRBJ1-5; D gene: NA; CDR3 protein: CASSYEKSRNQPQHF; CDR3 DNA: TGTGCCAGCAGTTACGAGAAGAGTCGTAATCAGCCCCAGCATTTT
clone size: NA; V gene: TRBV19; J gene: TRBJ1-1; D gene: TRBD1; CDR3 protein: CASMDRGLFEAFF; CDR3 DNA: TGTGCCAGTATGGACAGGGGCTTATTTGAAGCTTTCTTT
clone size: NA; V gene: TRBV11-2; J gene: TRBJ1-4; D gene: TRBD1; CDR3 protein: CASSLDEWGTVNEKLFF; CDR3 DNA: TGTGCCAGCAGCTTAGATGAGTGGGGGACAGTTAATGAAAAACTGTTTTTT
clone size: many; V gene: TRBV2; J gene: TRBJ1-2; D gene: TRBD1; CDR3 protein: CASSTMGQTYGYTF; CDR3 DNA: TGTGCCAGCAGCACGATGGGACAGACTTATGGCTACACCTTC
clone size: NA; V gene: TRBV6-4; J gene: TRBJ2-1; D gene: TRBD2; CDR3 protein: CASSDLAGGFNEQFF; CDR3 DNA: TGTGCCAGCAGTGACTTAGCGGGAGGCTTCAATGAGCAGTTCTTC
clone size: NA; V gene: TRBV30; J gene: TRBJ1-1; D gene: NA; CDR3 protein: CAWSGSAEAFF; CDR3 DNA: TGTGCCTGGAGTGGGAGCGCTGAAGCTTTCTTT
clone size: NA; V gene: TRBV6-2/TRBV6-3; J gene: TRBJ1-2; D gene: NA; CDR3 protein: CASSYGPNYGYTF; CDR3 DNA: TGTGCCAGCAGTTACGGCCCAAACTATGGCTACACCTTC
clone size: NA; V gene: TRBV19; J gene: TRBJ2-5; D gene: TRBD2; CDR3 protein: CASSILAEPKETQYF; CDR3 DNA: TGTGCCAGTAGTATCCTAGCGGAACCCAAAGAGACCCAGTACTTC
clone size: NA; V gene: TRBV10-2; J gene: TRBJ2-2; D gene: TRBD2; CDR3 protein: CASSLVAGVPTGELFF; CDR3 DNA: TGCGCCAGCAGCCTCGTAGCGGGAGTTCCCACCGGGGAGCTGTTTTTT
clone size: NA; V gene: TRBV7-9; J gene: TRBJ1-5; D gene: NA; CDR3 protein: CASSSGVHQPQHF; CDR3 DNA: TGTGCCAGCAGTTCAGGGGTTCATCAGCCCCAGCATTTT
clone size: once; V gene: TRBV7-9; J gene: TRBJ2-2; D gene: NA; CDR3 protein: CASTSGGASTGELFF; CDR3 DNA: TGTGCCAGCACTTCCGGCGGAGCATCCACCGGGGAGCTGTTTTTT
clone size: NA; V gene: TRBV19; J gene: TRBJ1-5; D gene: NA; CDR3 protein: CASSRWQGKRNNQPQHF; CDR3 DNA: TGTGCCAGTAGTAGGTGGCAGGGGAAACGTAACAATCAGCCCCAGCATTTT
clone size: NA; V gene: TRBV5-5; J gene: TRBJ2-7; D gene: NA; CDR3 protein: CASSRYGGMESYEQYF; CDR3 DNA: TGTGCCAGCAGTAGATACGGGGGAATGGAGTCCTACGAGCAGTACTTC
clone size: NA; V gene: TRBV4-1; J gene: TRBJ2-3; D gene: TRBD1; CDR3 protein: CASTRTGLGDTQYF; CDR3 DNA: TGCGCCAGCACCCGGACAGGGCTTGGAGATACGCAGTATTTT
clone size: NA; V gene: TRBV19; J gene: TRBJ2-3; D gene: NA; CDR3 protein: CASSIDNTQYF; CDR3 DNA: TGTGCCAGTAGTATAGATAATACGCAGTATTTT
clone size: NA; V gene: TRBV11-3; J gene: TRBJ1-6; D gene: NA; CDR3 protein: CASSLIAGRCTYNSPLHF; CDR3 DNA: TGTGCCAGCAGCTTAATCGCAGGGCGGTGCACCTATAATTCACCCCTCCACTTT
clone size: once; V gene: TRBV21-1; J gene: TRBJ2-6; D gene: NA; CDR3 protein: CASSKVVTLAGGPSGANVLTF; CDR3 DNA: TGTGCCAGCAGCAAAGTAGTAACTTTAGCGGGAGGGCCTTCTGGGGCCAACGTCCTGACTTTC
clone size: NA; V gene: TRBV7-9; J gene: TRBJ2-1; D gene: TRBD2; CDR3 protein: CASSLRLAVNNEQFF; CDR3 DNA: TGTGCCAGCAGCTTAAGACTAGCGGTAAACAATGAGCAGTTCTTC
clone size: NA; V gene: TRBV7-2; J gene: TRBJ1-6; D gene: TRBD1; CDR3 protein: CASSRTGHQSPLHF; CDR3 DNA: TGTGCCAGCAGCCGGACAGGGCATCAGTCACCCCTCCACTTT
clone size: NA; V gene: TRBV7-9; J gene: TRBJ2-3; D gene: TRBD2; CDR3 protein: CASSRTLAVFTDTQYF; CDR3 DNA: TGTGCCAGCAGCCGTACCCTAGCGGTATTCACAGATACGCAGTATTTT
clone size: few; V gene: TRBV9; J gene: TRBJ2-7; D gene: TRBD2; CDR3 protein: CASSSGAGGPYEQYF; CDR3 DNA: TGTGCCAGCAGCTCAGGAGCGGGGGGCCCTTACGAGCAGTACTTC
clone size: NA; V gene: TRBV10-2; J gene: TRBJ2-7; D gene: NA; CDR3 protein: CASRAYPGNEQYF; CDR3 DNA: TGCGCCAGCAGGGCATATCCAGGGAACGAGCAGTACTTC
clone size: NA; V gene: TRBV3-1/TRBV3-2; J gene: TRBJ1-5; D gene: TRBD1; CDR3 protein: CASSQAGGRDQPQHF; CDR3 DNA: TGTGCCAGCAGCCAAGCAGGGGGTCGGGATCAGCCCCAGCATTTT
clone size: NA; V gene: TRBV6-5; J gene: TRBJ1-1; D gene: TRBD1; CDR3 protein: CASSKRQGEHTEAFF; CDR3 DNA: TGTGCCAGCAGTAAACGACAGGGAGAGCACACTGAAGCTTTCTTT
clone size: NA; V gene: TRBV7-9; J gene: TRBJ2-7; D gene: NA; CDR3 protein: CASSLMSSYEQYF; CDR3 DNA: TGTGCCAGCAGCTTAATGAGCTCCTACGAGCAGTACTTC
clone size: NA; V gene: TRBV5-1; J gene: TRBJ1-3; D gene: TRBD1; CDR3 protein: CASTSTGEGGNTIYF; CDR3 DNA: TGCGCCAGCACCTCGACAGGGGAGGGTGGAAACACCATATATTTT
clone size: NA; V gene: TRBV5-1; J gene: TRBJ2-7; D gene: NA; CDR3 protein: CASSLDSRGSEQYF; CDR3 DNA: TGCGCCAGCAGCTTGGACAGCCGGGGGTCCGAGCAGTACTTC
clone size: NA; V gene: TRBV14; J gene: TRBJ1-4; D gene: NA; CDR3 protein: CASSRQLNNEKLFF; CDR3 DNA: TGTGCCAGCAGCCGACAGCTAAATAATGAAAAACTGTTTTTT
clone size: NA; V gene: TRBV13; J gene: TRBJ1-1; D gene: NA; CDR3 protein: CASSRPGLYTEAFF; CDR3 DNA: TGTGCCAGCAGCCGCCCAGGGTTGTACACTGAAGCTTTCTTT
clone size: once; V gene: TRBV7-3; J gene: TRBJ2-1; D gene: NA; CDR3 protein: CASSPGTYNEQFF; CDR3 DNA: TGTGCCAGCAGCCCCGGGACTTACAATGAGCAGTTCTTC
clone size: NA; V gene: TRBV6-2/TRBV6-3; J gene: TRBJ2-1; D gene: NA; CDR3 protein: CASSYLVGEQFF; CDR3 DNA: TGTGCCAGCAGTTATCTAGTGGGTGAGCAGTTCTTC
clone size: once; V gene: TRBV7-3; J gene: TRBJ1-1; D gene: NA; CDR3 protein: CASSSTRVWTEAFF; CDR3 DNA: TGTGCCAGCAGCAGTACTAGGGTGTGGACTGAAGCTTTCTTT
clone size: NA; V gene: TRBV4-3; J gene: TRBJ2-3; D gene: TRBD2; CDR3 protein: CASSQGNWEGRSGADTQYF; CDR3 DNA: TGCGCCAGCAGCCAAGGTAATTGGGAGGGCCGTTCCGGTGCAGATACGCAGTATTTT
clone size: once; V gene: TRBV5-1; J gene: TRBJ2-1; D gene: NA; CDR3 protein: CASSLTGSSYNEQFF; CDR3 DNA: TGCGCCAGCAGCCTGACTGGGAGCTCCTACAATGAGCAGTTCTTC